This T cell receptor beta chain comes out of a study of beta chain features in type 1 diabetes. Study-level findings and limits: Significant though moderate, a shortening of TCRB CDR3s appeared in all four CD4+ subsets of Type 1 diabetes patients.

Note on this clone: Its cognate antigen is unknown.

CD4+ naive, central memory, regulatory and stem cell-like memory cells were sorted via CD45RO/CCR7/CD25/CD127/CD95/CD27. The V segment lost 9 bases and the J segment 5 bases; nucleotides outside the gene matches: 11. This CDR3 has 15 residues. The authors reverse transcribed all of the isolated RNA, so sequencing captured expressed TCRB transcripts. Clones were read by immunoSEQ multiplex PCR, and TCRdb kept only the in-frame ones, dropping some. Of 250,000 to 300,000 clones in the sample, roughly 25% were seen once. The chain recombines TRBV23-1 with TRBJ2-3; 10 nucleotides match TRBD1. TRBV23-1 is noted as an ORF with a role that remains uncertain. Sequencing was done on a sample of naive CD4+ T cells from blood. The clonotype comes from a woman aged 25 to 39 with type 1 diabetes. The chain's CDR3 is CARGPGTGAEDTQYF. In DNA, the CDR3 is TGCGCCAGAGGCCCCGGGACAGGGGCCGAAGATACGCAGTATTTT.